Listed here are 28 T cell receptor beta chains from one sample, sequenced in a study of vaccination and CD4 T cells after COVID-19 (dated by TCRdb to between 2021 and 2024). The library was generated by PCR. The sample was run on an Illumina iSeq 100. DNA from cultured CD4+ T cells was subjected to TCR sequencing with the Oncomine TCR Beta short-read assay at the Johns Hopkins FTIC core. TCRdb's own reprocessing of the public reads used fastp at Q25 and MiXCR and kept productive beta chains. Identical CDR3 protein sequences are pooled into one entry, listed with their most common genes and DNA. The sample table shows about 3,500 distinct CDR3 sequences, and around 16% are seen once. The ten largest clonotypes hold roughly an eighth of the sample. The label giving this sample's treatment or condition can be read as: roughly ten-day PBMC culture with coronavirus spike peptide pools or control peptides (ViraFEST assay).

The antigens these receptors bind are not known. The sample comprised CD4+ T cells from blood, cultured in vitro. The receptors shown here come from a human donor who had recovered from COVID-19.

V is TRBV11-2 and J is TRBJ1-5; D perhaps matches TRBD1 (6 bases). The CDR3 sequence is 15 residues long. Germline loops: CDR1 SGHAT, CDR2 FQNNGV. V lost 5 bases and J lost 4, with 15 bases in between. The CDR3 sequence: CASSPGEVGNQPQHF. CDR3 in DNA: TGTGCCAGCAGCCCAGGGGAGGTCGGGAATCAGCCCCAGCATTTT. The variable domain in full, completed from reference TRBV11-2 and TRBJ1-5, reads EAGVAQSPRYKIIEKRQSVAFWCNPISGHATLYWYQQILGQGPKLLIQFQNNGVVDDSQLPKDRFSAERLKGVDSTLKIQPAKLEDSAVYLCASSPGEVGNQPQHFGDGTRLSIL.

The chain links TRBV14 to TRBJ1-1; D gene ambiguous. This CDR3 is built from 16 residues. V dropped 1 base and J dropped 1 base, with 13 bases sitting between them. Looked up from germline, CDR1 is SGHDN and CDR2 is FVKESK. The CDR3, as DNA: TGTGCCAGCAGCCAAGTAGGGAAGGGAAGGAACACTGAAGCTTTCTTT. This gives the protein CASSQVGKGRNTEAFF.

By sample share, this clonotype is medium-sized (0.01 to 0.1%). The chain links TRBV6-1 to TRBJ1-1; D ambiguous. This CDR3 comprises 12 residues. CDR1 and CDR2 from the germline V gene are MNHNS and SASEGT. Trimming pared 6 bases from V and 7 bases from J, leaving 12 bases between. CDR3: CASSRPRGEAFF. In DNA, the CDR3 is TGTGCCAGCAGCCGGCCGCGGGGTGAAGCTTTCTTT.

This chain links TRBV11-2 with TRBJ1-2, with D unresolved. V was trimmed by 5 bases and J by 4 bases, leaving 17 bases between them. The germline V gene encodes CDR1 SGHAT and CDR2 FQNNGV. The CDR3 contains 15 residues. The CDR3 sequence: CASSRAASTAYGYTF. In DNA form, the CDR3 reads TGTGCCAGCAGCCGTGCGGCCAGCACGGCCTATGGCTACACCTTC.

This clonotype was counted only a few times. V and J are TRBV6-5 and TRBJ1-4; D is possibly TRBD1 (5 bases). V was clipped by 1 base and J by 8 bases, with 11 bases between them. This CDR3 is built from 14 residues. CDR1 is MNHEY and CDR2 is SVGAGI in the germline V gene. This CDR3 is CASSYYPGREKLFF. CDR3 coding DNA: TGTGCCAGCAGTTACTATCCGGGGCGGGAAAAACTGTTTTTT.

By frequency in the sample, this clonotype is medium-sized (0.01 to 0.1%). The rearrangement uses TRBV27 and TRBJ1-2; 8 bases map to TRBD1. The germline CDR1 and CDR2 sequences are MNHEY and SMNVEV (reference sequence). The CDR3 spans 13 residues. The V and J ends lost 5 bases and 3 bases, in that order; junction bases with no gene match: 2. CDR3 amino acids: CASSGQGDYGYTF. As DNA, the CDR3 is TGTGCCAGCAGTGGACAGGGAGACTATGGCTACACCTTC.

V gene TRBV5-5 combines with J gene TRBJ2-3, with D maybe TRBD1 (6 bases). The CDR3 sequence is 15 residues long. From germline, CDR1 is SGHKS and CDR2 YYEKEE (reference sequence). V was shortened by 4 bases and J by 1 base, with 13 bases between the two germline ends. The CDR3 region has the DNA TGTGCCAGCAGCACCCAGGCAGGGGGCACAGATACGCAGTATTTT. It codes for CASSTQAGGTDTQYF.

The chain links TRBV2 to TRBJ1-6, with D perhaps matching TRBD1 (6 bases). The length of the CDR3 is 14 residues. Germline-derived CDR1 and CDR2 are SNHLY and FYNNEI. Trimming shortened V by 6 bases and J by 10 bases, and 16 bases separated the two germline ends. CDR3 residues: CASSATTGTSPLHF. The CDR3, as DNA: TGTGCCAGCAGCGCGACGACAGGTACATCACCCCTCCACTTT.

The J gene is TRBJ1-2, the V gene TRBV2; D is undetermined. V shed 3 bases and J shed 8 bases, with 13 bases lying between them. The CDR3 is made up of 13 amino acids. Looked up from germline, CDR1 is SNHLY and CDR2 is FYNNEI. CDR3 residues: CASSDARVGGYTF. Written as DNA, the CDR3 is TGTGCCAGCAGTGATGCAAGGGTCGGGGGCTACACCTTC. The full variable domain, its missing parts supplied by reference TRBV2 and TRBJ1-2, is EPEVTQTPSHQVTQMGQEVILRCVPISNHLYFYWYRQILGQKVEFLVSFYNNEISEKSEIFDDQFSVERPDGSNFTLKIRSTKLEDSAMYFCASSDARVGGYTFGSGTRLTVV.

This clonotype turned up a few times. The chain uses TRBV2 and TRBJ2-5, with 9 bases that match TRBD1. With 6 bases clipped from V and 2 bases from J, the junction kept 7 bases outside the gene matches. Germline V gene sequence: CDR1 SNHLY, CDR2 FYNNEI. The length of the CDR3 is 15 residues. CDR3 coding DNA: TGTGCCAGCAGAGCGGACAGGGGAAGTCAAGAGACCCAGTACTTC. Amino acid sequence: CASRADRGSQETQYF.

This clonotype is categorized as large (0.1 to 1%). The rearrangement links TRBV12-3 or TRBV12-4 to TRBJ1-5; D remains ambiguous. This CDR3 contains 14 residues. Deletions cut 2 bases from V and 1 base from J, with 6 bases between. The chain's CDR3 is CASSLQVSNQPQHF. The CDR3 DNA sequence: TGTGCCAGCAGTTTACAGGTCAGCAATCAGCCCCAGCATTTT.

This clonotype is labeled as medium-sized. The chain has TRBV30 and TRBJ1-2; D perhaps matches TRBD1 (5 bases). V was trimmed by 0 bases and J by 5 bases, leaving 22 bases between them. Looked up from germline, CDR1 is GTSNPN and CDR2 is SVGIG (reference sequence). CDR3 size: 17 residues. Here the CDR3 reads CAWSVRTKEGPRYGYTF. In DNA form, the CDR3 reads TGTGCCTGGAGTGTACGAACTAAAGAGGGGCCTAGGTATGGCTACACCTTC. Variable domain in full (rest from reference TRBV30 and TRBJ1-2): SQTIHQWPATLVQPVGSPLSLECTVEGTSNPNLYWYRQAAGRGLQLLFYSVGIGQISSEVPQNLSASRPQDRQFILSSKKLLLSDSGFYLCAWSVRTKEGPRYGYTFGSGTRLTVV.

This clonotype is categorized as large. The rearrangement joins TRBV30 to TRBJ2-3; D ambiguous. Germline CDR1 reads GTSNPN; CDR2 reads SVGIG (reference sequence). The CDR3 is 11 amino acids. The V and J ends lost 5 bases and 4 bases respectively, with 7 bases between them. The CDR3 sequence: CAWGLADTQYF. CDR3 nucleotides: TGTGCCTGGGGCCTGGCAGATACGCAGTATTTT.

V gene TRBV5-5 combines with J gene TRBJ2-7; the D gene could be TRBD1 or TRBD2 (5 bases each). The CDR3 contains 12 residues. V lost 4 bases and J 3 bases, leaving 8 bases between the germline ends. Germline lookup yields CDR1 SGHKS and CDR2 YYEKEE (reference sequence). CDR3 residues: CASSLGGYEQYF. DNA of the CDR3: TGTGCCAGCAGCCTTGGGGGCTACGAGCAGTACTTC.

This clonotype has more than one count but fewer than ten. The chain employs TRBV6-5 and TRBJ1-4; weak D call: TRBD1 (5 bases). V was cut by 3 bases and J by 6 bases, with 20 bases left in between. From germline, CDR1 is MNHEY and CDR2 SVGAGI. This CDR3 contains 17 residues. CDR3 coding DNA: TGTGCCAGCAGTTATATCCCCCCGGGTAGGGGAGATGAAAAACTGTTTTTT. This translates into CASSYIPPGRGDEKLFF.

By its share, this clonotype is medium-sized. The V gene is TRBV7-2, the J gene TRBJ1-2, with D maybe TRBD1 (5 bases). CDR1 and CDR2 from the germline V gene are SGHTA and FQGNSA. Deletions cut 5 bases from V and 3 bases from J, with 13 bases between. The CDR3 sequence is 14 residues long. The CDR3 loop reads CASSLDRSYYGYTF. CDR3 nucleotides: TGTGCCAGCAGCCTTGACAGATCTTACTATGGCTACACCTTC. Looking up the rest from reference TRBV7-2 and TRBJ1-2 gives the full variable domain: GAGVSQSPSNKVTEKGKDVELRCDPISGHTALYWYRQSLGQGLEFLIYFQGNSAPDKSGLPSDRFSAERTGGSVSTLTIQRTQQEDSAVYLCASSLDRSYYGYTFGSGTRLTVV.

The chain carries TRBV30 and TRBJ1-4; perhaps TRBD1 as D (5 bases). The CDR3 length is 15 residues. Germline CDR1 reads GTSNPN; CDR2 reads SVGIG (reference sequence). V lost 5 bases and J lost 3, with 16 bases in between. The CDR3 region has the DNA TGTGCCTGGGCGTGGGGAGGGGCTGCTAATGAAAAACTGTTTTTT. Amino acids: CAWAWGGAANEKLFF.

Judged by abundance, this clonotype is large (0.1 to 1%). This chain joins TRBV20-1 and TRBJ1-2, with D unresolved. Germline CDR1 is DFQATT and CDR2 is SNEGSKA (reference sequence). The V gene lost 5 bases and the J gene lost 4 bases, with 5 bases spanning the gap. This CDR3 spans 10 amino acids. CDR3 nucleotides: TGCAGTGCTTGGAGCTATGGCTACACCTTC. It encodes CSAWSYGYTF.

This clonotype ranks as medium-sized. The V call is TRBV20-1, the J call TRBJ2-3; the D gene is possibly TRBD2 (6 bases). Germline assignment: CDR1 DFQATT and CDR2 SNEGSKA (reference sequence). Trimming shortened V by 2 bases and J by 0 bases, and 15 bases separated the two germline ends. The CDR3 runs to 16 residues. CDR3 loop: CSARSMTRSSTDTQYF. The CDR3 DNA is TGCAGTGCTAGATCCATGACTAGGTCCAGCACAGATACGCAGTATTTT.

The rearrangement links TRBV3-1 to TRBJ2-2; D tentatively fits TRBD1 or TRBD2 (7 bases each). CDR3 length: 17 amino acids. Trimming removed 0 bases at V and 7 bases at J, with 18 bases between. Germline CDR1 LGHDT, CDR2 YNNKEL (reference sequence). Written as DNA, the CDR3 is TGTGCCAGCAGCCAAGATCGGGGCAGGGGGGGAGACGGGGAGCTGTTTTTT. This gives the protein CASSQDRGRGGDGELFF.

This clonotype rates as medium-sized (0.01 to 0.1%). The V gene is TRBV20-1, the J gene TRBJ1-1; a weak D match, TRBD1 (6 bases). The V gene's germline CDR1 is DFQATT and CDR2 SNEGSKA (reference sequence). CDR3 size: 14 residues. The ends were cut back, 2 bases at V and 0 bases at J, with 10 bases in the middle. The CDR3 protein is CSARKGTLNTEAFF. CDR3 bases: TGCAGTGCTAGAAAGGGGACACTGAACACTGAAGCTTTCTTT.

This clonotype is large in the sample. V gene TRBV27 combines with J gene TRBJ1-5; the D gene is possibly TRBD1 (5 bases). This CDR3 has 16 amino acids. Germline V gene lookup returns CDR1 MNHEY and CDR2 SMNVEV (reference sequence). Between the trimmed V and J ends, which lost 7 bases and 4 bases, there was a span of 20 bases. The CDR3: CASTQRERQGNQPQHF. The DNA for the CDR3 is TGTGCCAGCACCCAAAGGGAACGGCAGGGTAATCAGCCCCAGCATTTT.

The rearrangement uses TRBV12-5 and TRBJ2-3; 10 bases align to TRBD2. There are 14 residues in the CDR3. The J segment lost 8 bases and the V segment lost 5 bases, leaving 7 bases of the junction unmatched. The germline CDR1 and CDR2 sequences are LGHNT and FRNRAP. CDR3 nucleotides: TGTGCTAGTGGTATTAGCGGGGGGAGGGGTACGCAGTATTTT. Translation gives CASGISGGRGTQYF.

In its sample, this clonotype was seen a few times. This sequence joins TRBV5-1 and TRBJ1-1, with 8 positions matching TRBD1. The CDR3 loop spans 15 amino acids. With 4 bases clipped from V and 0 bases from J, the junction kept 5 bases outside the gene matches. CDR1 is SGHRS and CDR2 is YFSETQ in the germline V gene. The CDR3 here is CASSQGALMNTEAFF. The CDR3, as DNA: TGCGCCAGCAGCCAGGGGGCCCTCATGAACACTGAAGCTTTCTTT.

This clonotype was seen a few times. The V and J genes are TRBV6-1 and TRBJ2-7; 11 bases fit TRBD2. The CDR3 consists of 18 residues. From germline, CDR1 is MNHNS and CDR2 SASEGT. Trimming took 6 bases from V and 9 from J; bases not matched to a gene: 22. This CDR3 is CASSSQTSGDAPAYAQYF. CDR3 DNA: TGTGCCAGCAGCTCTCAGACTAGCGGGGACGCCCCAGCCTATGCGCAGTACTTC.

The rearrangement uses TRBV5-6 and TRBJ1-5, with TRBD1 as a possible D gene (5 bases). Germline V lookup: CDR1 SGHDT, CDR2 YYEEEE. Trimming left V 4 bases short and J 0 bases short, with 8 bases between. The CDR3 is made up of 14 amino acids. The CDR3 DNA sequence: TGTGCCAGCAGCCGGGGGTATAGCAATCAGCCCCAGCATTTT. Amino acid sequence: CASSRGYSNQPQHF.

This clonotype has more than one count but fewer than ten. V gene TRBV7-9 combines with J gene TRBJ1-4; tentatively, D is TRBD1 (6 bases). The CDR3 runs to 17 residues. The V end lost 5 bases, the J end lost 0 bases, and 16 bases lay between the germline ends. Looked up from germline, CDR1 is SEHNR and CDR2 is FQNEAQ (reference sequence). The CDR3 loop reads CASSRVQGLTTNEKLFF. CDR3 in DNA: TGTGCCAGCAGCCGAGTACAGGGACTCACAACTAATGAAAAACTGTTTTTT.

This clonotype has more than one count but fewer than ten. The genes are TRBV6-1 and TRBJ2-7; 8 bases fit TRBD1. The germline gives CDR1 MNHNS, CDR2 SASEGT. V shed 6 bases and J 3 bases; nucleotides not matched to a gene: 10. This CDR3 is built from 15 residues. The CDR3 reads CASSVGQGAYYEQYF. In nucleotides, the CDR3 is TGTGCCAGCAGCGTTGGGCAGGGGGCCTACTACGAGCAGTACTTC.